This T cell receptor beta chain was documented in a study of shared clonotypes between healthy human individuals. The method was immunoSEQ multiplex PCR; TCRdb's version includes in-frame clones alone and lacks a portion of them. Here the sample spans 2 million to 2.5 million clones, about 94% being singletons. The CDR3 length is 16 residues. Germline-derived CDR1 and CDR2 are SGHTS and YDEGEE. With 4 bases clipped from V and 2 bases from J, the junction kept 8 bases outside the gene matches. The sample comprised naive CD4+ T cells sorted from blood. Regarding subset: CD45RA+ positively selected. The receptor comes from a man younger than 30 in good health. V and J are TRBV5-8 and TRBJ2-7; 11 bases are a match to TRBD1. The CDR3 sequence is CASSHPGQGAPYEQYF. The CDR3 DNA is TGTGCCAGCAGCCATCCCGGACAGGGGGCGCCCTACGAGCAGTACTTC.